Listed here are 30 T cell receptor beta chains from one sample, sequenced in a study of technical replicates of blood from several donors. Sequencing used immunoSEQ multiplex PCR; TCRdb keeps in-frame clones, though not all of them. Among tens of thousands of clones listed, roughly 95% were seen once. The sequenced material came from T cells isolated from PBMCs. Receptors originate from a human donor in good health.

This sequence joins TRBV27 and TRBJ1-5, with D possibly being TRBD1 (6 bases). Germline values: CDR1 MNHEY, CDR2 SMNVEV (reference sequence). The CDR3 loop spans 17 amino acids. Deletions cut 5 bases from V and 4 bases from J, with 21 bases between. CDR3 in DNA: TGTGCCAGCAGTCTCTGGTCCTCCGACAGGCGAAATCAGCCCCAGCATTTT. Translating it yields CASSLWSSDRRNQPQHF.

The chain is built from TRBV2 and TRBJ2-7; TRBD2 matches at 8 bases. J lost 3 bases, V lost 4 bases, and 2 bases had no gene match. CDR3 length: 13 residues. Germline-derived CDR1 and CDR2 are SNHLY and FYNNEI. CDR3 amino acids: CASSGSGVYEQYF. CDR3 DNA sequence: TGTGCCAGCAGTGGTAGCGGGGTCTACGAGCAGTACTTC.

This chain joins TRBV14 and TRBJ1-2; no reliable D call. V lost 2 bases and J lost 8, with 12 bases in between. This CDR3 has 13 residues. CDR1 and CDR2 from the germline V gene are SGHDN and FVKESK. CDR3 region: CASSQTQPFGYTF. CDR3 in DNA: TGTGCCAGCAGCCAAACTCAACCGTTCGGCTACACCTTC.

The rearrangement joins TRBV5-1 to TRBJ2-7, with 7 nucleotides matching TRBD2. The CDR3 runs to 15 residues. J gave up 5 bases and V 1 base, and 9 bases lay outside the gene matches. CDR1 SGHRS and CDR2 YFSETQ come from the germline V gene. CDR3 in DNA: TGCGCCAGCAGCTTGCCAGGACTAGATTTCCACGAGCAGTACTTC. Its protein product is CASSLPGLDFHEQYF.

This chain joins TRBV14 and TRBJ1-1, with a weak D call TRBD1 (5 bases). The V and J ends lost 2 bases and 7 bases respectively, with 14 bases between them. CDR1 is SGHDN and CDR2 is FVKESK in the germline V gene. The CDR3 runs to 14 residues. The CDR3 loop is CASSQSQVFGEAFF. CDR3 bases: TGTGCCAGCAGCCAATCACAGGTGTTCGGTGAAGCTTTCTTT. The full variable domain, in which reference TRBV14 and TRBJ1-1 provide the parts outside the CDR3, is EAGVTQFPSHSVIEKGQTVTLRCDPISGHDNLYWYRRVMGKEIKFLLHFVKESKQDESGMPNNRFLAERTGGTYSTLKVQPAELEDSGVYFCASSQSQVFGEAFFGQGTRLTVV.

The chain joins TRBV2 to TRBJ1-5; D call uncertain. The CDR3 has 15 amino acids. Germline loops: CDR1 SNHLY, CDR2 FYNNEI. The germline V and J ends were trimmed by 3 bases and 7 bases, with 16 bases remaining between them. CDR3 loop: CASSELEYGEQPQHF. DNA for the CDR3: TGTGCCAGCAGTGAGTTGGAGTATGGAGAGCAGCCCCAGCATTTT.

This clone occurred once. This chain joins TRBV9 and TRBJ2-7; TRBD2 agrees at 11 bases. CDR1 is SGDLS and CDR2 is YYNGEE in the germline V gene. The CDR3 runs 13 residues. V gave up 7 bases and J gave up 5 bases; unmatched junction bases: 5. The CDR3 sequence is CASSLAGGHEQYF. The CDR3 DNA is TGTGCCAGCTCCCTAGCGGGAGGCCACGAGCAGTACTTC.

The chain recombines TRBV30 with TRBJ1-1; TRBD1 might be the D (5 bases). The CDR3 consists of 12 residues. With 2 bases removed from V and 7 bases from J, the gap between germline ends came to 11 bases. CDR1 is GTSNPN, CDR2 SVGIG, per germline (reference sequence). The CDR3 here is CAWSTGQDEAFF. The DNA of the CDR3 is TGTGCCTGGAGTACCGGACAAGATGAAGCTTTCTTT.

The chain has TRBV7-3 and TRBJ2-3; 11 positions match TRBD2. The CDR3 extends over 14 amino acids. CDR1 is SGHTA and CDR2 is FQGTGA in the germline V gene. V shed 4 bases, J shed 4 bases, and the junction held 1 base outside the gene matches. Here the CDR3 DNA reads TGTGCCAGCAGCTCGGGACTAGCGGCAGATACGCAGTATTTT. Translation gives CASSSGLAADTQYF.

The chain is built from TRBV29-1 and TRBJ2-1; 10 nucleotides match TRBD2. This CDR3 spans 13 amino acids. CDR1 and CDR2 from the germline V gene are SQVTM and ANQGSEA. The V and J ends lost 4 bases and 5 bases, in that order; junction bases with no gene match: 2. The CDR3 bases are TGCAGCGTTGTAGCGGGAGGCAACAATGAGCAGTTCTTC. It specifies CSVVAGGNNEQFF.

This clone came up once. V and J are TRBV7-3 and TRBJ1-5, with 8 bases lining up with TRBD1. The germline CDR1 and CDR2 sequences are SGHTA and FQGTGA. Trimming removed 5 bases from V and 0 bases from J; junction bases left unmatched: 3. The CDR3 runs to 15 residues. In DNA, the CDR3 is TGTGCCAGCAGCGAGACAGGGGTTAGCAATCAGCCCCAGCATTTT. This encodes CASSETGVSNQPQHF.

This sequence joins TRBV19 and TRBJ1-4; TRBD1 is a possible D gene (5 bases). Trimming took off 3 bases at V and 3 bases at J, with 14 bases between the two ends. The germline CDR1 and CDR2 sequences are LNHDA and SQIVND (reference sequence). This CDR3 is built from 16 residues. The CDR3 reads CASSIGRQMANEKLFF. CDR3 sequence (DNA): TGTGCCAGTAGTATTGGACGACAGATGGCTAATGAAAAACTGTTTTTT.

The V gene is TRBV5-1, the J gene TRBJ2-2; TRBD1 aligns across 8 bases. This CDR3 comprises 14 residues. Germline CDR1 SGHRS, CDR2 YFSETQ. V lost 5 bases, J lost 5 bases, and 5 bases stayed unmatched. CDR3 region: CASRRTGRTGELFF. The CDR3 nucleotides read TGCGCCAGCAGACGGACAGGGAGGACCGGGGAGCTGTTTTTT.

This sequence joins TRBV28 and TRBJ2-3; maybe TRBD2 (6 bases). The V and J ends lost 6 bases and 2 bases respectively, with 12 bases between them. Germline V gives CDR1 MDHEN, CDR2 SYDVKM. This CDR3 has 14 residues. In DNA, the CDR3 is TGTGCCAGCAGGGGGGGAGTTAACACAGATACGCAGTATTTT. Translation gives CASRGGVNTDTQYF.

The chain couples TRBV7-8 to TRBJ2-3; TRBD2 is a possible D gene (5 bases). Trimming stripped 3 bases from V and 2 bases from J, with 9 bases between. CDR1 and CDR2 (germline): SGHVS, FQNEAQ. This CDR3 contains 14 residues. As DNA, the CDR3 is TGTGCCAGCAGCTTGGGAGATTTCACAGATACGCAGTATTTT. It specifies CASSLGDFTDTQYF.

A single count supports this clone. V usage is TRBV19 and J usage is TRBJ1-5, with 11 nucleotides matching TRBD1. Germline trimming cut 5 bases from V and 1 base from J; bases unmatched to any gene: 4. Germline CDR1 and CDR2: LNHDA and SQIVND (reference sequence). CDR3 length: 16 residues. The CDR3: CASSARTGGSNQPQHF. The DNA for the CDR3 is TGTGCCAGTAGTGCTAGGACAGGGGGCAGCAATCAGCCCCAGCATTTT.

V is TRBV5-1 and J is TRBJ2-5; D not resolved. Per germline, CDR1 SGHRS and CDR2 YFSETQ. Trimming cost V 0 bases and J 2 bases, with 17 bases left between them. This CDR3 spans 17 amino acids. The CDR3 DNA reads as TGCGCCAGCAGCTTGGCGGCGTCAATGTACAGACAAGAGACCCAGTACTTC. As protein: CASSLAASMYRQETQYF.

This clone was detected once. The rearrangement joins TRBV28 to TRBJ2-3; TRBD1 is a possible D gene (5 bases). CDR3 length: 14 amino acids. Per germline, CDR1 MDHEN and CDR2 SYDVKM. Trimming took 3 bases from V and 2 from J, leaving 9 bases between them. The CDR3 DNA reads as TGTGCCAGCAGTTTTGACAGCTACACAGATACGCAGTATTTT. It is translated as CASSFDSYTDTQYF.

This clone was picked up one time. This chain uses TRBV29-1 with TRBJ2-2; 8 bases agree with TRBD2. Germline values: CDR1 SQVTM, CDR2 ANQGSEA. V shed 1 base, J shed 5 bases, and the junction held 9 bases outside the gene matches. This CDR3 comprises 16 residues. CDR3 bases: TGCAGCGTTGAAGCCCCAGCGGGAGAAGGAACCGGGGAGCTGTTTTTT. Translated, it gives CSVEAPAGEGTGELFF.

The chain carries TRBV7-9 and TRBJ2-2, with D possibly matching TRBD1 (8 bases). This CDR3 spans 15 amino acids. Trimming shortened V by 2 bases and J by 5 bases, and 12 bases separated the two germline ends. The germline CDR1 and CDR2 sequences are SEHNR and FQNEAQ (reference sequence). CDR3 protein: CASSLSQGGTGELFF. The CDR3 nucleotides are TGTGCCAGCAGCTTATCACAGGGGGGGACCGGGGAGCTGTTTTTT. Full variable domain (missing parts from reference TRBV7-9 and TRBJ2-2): DTGVSQNPRHKITKRGQNVTFRCDPISEHNRLYWYRQTLGQGPEFLTYFQNEAQLEKSRLLSDRFSAERPKGSFSTLEIQRTEQGDSAMYLCASSLSQGGTGELFFGEGSRLTVL.

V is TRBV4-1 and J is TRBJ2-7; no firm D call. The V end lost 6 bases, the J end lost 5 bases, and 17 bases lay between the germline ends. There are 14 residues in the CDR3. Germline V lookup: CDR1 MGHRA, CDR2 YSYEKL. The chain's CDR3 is CASSPRKGENEQYF. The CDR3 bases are TGCGCCAGCAGTCCCCGGAAAGGAGAAAACGAGCAGTACTTC.

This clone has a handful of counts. CDR3 protein: CASSLAGGNTEAFF. CDR3 nucleotides: TGTGCCAGCAGCTTAGCGGGGGGTAACACTGAAGCTTTCTTT. The chain links TRBV11-3 to TRBJ1-1; the D gene is possibly TRBD1 (5 bases). V was shortened by 1 base and J by 2 bases, with 8 bases between the two germline ends. This CDR3 is 14 amino acids long. Per germline, CDR1 SGHNT and CDR2 YENEEA.

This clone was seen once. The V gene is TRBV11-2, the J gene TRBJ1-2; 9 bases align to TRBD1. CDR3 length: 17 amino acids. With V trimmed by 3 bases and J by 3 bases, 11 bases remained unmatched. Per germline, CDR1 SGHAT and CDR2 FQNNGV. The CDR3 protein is CASSFGPGTGRDYGYTF. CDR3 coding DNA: TGTGCCAGCAGCTTTGGCCCCGGGACAGGGCGGGACTATGGCTACACCTTC.

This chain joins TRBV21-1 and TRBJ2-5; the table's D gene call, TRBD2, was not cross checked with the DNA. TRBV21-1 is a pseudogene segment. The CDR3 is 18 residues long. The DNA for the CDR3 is TGTGCCAGCAGCAAAGCGCTCGGGGAGGGGCCCCCAACGGAGACCCAGTACTTC. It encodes CASSKALGEGPPTETQYF.

DNA for the CDR3: TGTGCCAGCAGCGAGACAGCGGGAGGGCCAACAGATACGCAGTATTTT. This sequence encodes CASSETAGGPTDTQYF. This chain connects TRBV9 to TRBJ2-3; 10 nucleotides line up with TRBD2. In germline, CDR1 is SGDLS, CDR2 YYNGEE. The ends lost 3 bases at V and 3 bases at J; junction bases unmatched: 7. The CDR3 extends over 16 amino acids.

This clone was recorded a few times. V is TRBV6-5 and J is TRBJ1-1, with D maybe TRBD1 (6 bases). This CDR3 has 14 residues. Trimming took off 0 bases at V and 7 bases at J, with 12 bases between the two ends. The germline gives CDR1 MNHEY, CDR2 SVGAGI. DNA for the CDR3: TGTGCCAGCAGTTACTCCGGACAGCTCAGTGAAGCTTTCTTT. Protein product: CASSYSGQLSEAFF.

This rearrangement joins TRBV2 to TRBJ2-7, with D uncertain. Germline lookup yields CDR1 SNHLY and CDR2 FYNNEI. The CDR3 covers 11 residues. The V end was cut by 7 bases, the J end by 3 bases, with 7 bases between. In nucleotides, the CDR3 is TGTGCCAGCAACCAGTACTACGAGCAGTACTTC. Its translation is CASNQYYEQYF.

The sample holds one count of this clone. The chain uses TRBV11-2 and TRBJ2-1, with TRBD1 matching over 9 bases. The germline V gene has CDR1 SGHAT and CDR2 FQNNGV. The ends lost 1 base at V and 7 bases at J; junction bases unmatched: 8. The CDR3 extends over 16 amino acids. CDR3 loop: CASSLGLGTGKNEQFF. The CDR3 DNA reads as TGTGCCAGCAGCTTAGGACTCGGGACAGGGAAAAATGAGCAGTTCTTC.

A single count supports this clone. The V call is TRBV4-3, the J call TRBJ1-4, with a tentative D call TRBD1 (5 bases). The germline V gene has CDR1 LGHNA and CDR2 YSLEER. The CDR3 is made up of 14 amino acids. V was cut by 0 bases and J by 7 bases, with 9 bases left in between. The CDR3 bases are TGCGCCAGCAGCCAAGACAGGGATCGTGAAAAACTGTTTTTT. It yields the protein CASSQDRDREKLFF.

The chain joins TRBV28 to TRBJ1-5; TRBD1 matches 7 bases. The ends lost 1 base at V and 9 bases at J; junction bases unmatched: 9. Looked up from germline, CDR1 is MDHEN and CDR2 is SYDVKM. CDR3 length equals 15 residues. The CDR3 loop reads CASSLLDRAIGPQHF. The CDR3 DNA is TGTGCCAGCAGTTTATTAGACAGGGCCATCGGGCCCCAGCATTTT.